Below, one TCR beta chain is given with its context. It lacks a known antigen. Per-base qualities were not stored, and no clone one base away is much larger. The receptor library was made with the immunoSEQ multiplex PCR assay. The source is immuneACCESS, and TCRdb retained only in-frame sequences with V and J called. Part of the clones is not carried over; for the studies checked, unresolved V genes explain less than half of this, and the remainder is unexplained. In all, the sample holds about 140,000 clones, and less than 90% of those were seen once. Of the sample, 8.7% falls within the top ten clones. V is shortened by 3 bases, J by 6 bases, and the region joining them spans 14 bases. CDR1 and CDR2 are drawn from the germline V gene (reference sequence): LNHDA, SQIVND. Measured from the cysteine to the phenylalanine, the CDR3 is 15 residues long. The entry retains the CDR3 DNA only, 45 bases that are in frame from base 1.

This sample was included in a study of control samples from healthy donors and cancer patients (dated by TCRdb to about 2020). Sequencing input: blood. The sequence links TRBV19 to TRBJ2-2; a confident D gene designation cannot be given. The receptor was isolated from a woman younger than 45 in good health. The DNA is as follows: TGTGCCAGTAGTATCTCGGCCGAAGGCGCCGGGGAGCTGTTTTTT. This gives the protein CASSISAEGAGELFF.